This T cell receptor (beta chain) stems from a study of blood T cell repertoires in COVID-19. Overall study context: The origin of the acute and convalescent COVID-19 samples was the United States, Italy and Spain. PBMCs, B-cell-depleted T cells, or T cells were the source of the cDNA or gDNA that made up the material.

The V and J ends lost 4 bases and 0 bases respectively, with 10 bases between them. Germline V CDR1 and CDR2: LNHDA, SQIVND (reference sequence). CDR3 length: 15 residues. Per the original methods: Scientists estimated how many nucleated cells there were by amplifying reference gene primers. Data came from immunoSEQ multiplex PCR; TCRdb stores just in-frame clones and leaves some out. Clone size and V and J calls were adopted from that table, with D and trimming inferred from the DNA. The table lists 100,000 to 120,000 clones, around 80% of them singletons. Specimen: peripheral blood. The origin of this receptor is an elderly woman with acute or convalescent COVID-19. J is TRBJ2-1 and V is TRBV19; tentatively, D is TRBD2 (5 bases). The CDR3 DNA is TGTGCCAGTAGTAGGCGGGCTAGCTCCTACAATGAGCAGTTCTTC. Protein sequence: CASSRRASSYNEQFF.